This T cell receptor beta chain is from a study of cytotoxic CD8 clonotypes in ibrutinib-treated CLL. Note on this clone: The antigen is undetermined.

Findings and limits, study-wide: Clonality (at baseline) was higher than in age-matched healthy donors and tracked circulating CD8+ T-cell counts.

The V end was cut by 0 bases, the J end by 8 bases, with 14 bases between. The germline gives CDR1 SGHTA, CDR2 FQGNSA. The CDR3 is 15 residues long. Using immunoSEQ multiplex PCR, the repertoire was profiled, and TCRdb retains in-frame clones only, with some absent. The profile shows about 130,000 clones, roughly 84% of them singletons. Sample: PBMCs, taken after 24 months of ibrutinib treatment. This TCR derives from a human donor with chronic lymphocytic leukemia. The rearrangement joins TRBV7-2 to TRBJ2-1, with D tentatively TRBD1 or TRBD2 (5 bases each). The CDR3, as DNA: TGTGCCAGCAGCTTAGCTCTGGCAGGGAGCTATGAGCAGTTCTTC. Translated: CASSLALAGSYEQFF.